These 25 T cell receptor beta chains share one sample of origin, sequenced in a study of STAT5B mutations in CD4+ large granular lymphocyte leukemia. The assay was immunoSEQ multiplex PCR, and TCRdb's table has in-frame clones only and misses some. This table holds 31,000 or so clones, around 74% found once. Input material: CD4+ T cells from blood buffy coats. Every receptor here comes from a human donor in good health.

In its sample, this clone was seen once. The chain joins TRBV6-6 to TRBJ2-5; TRBD1 is a possible D gene (5 bases). Judging by the DNA end, TRBJ2-7 fits better; the J call may be wrong. CDR3 size: 15 residues. The V gene's germline CDR1 is MNHNY and CDR2 SVGAGI (reference sequence). CDR3 in DNA: TGTGCCAGCAGTTACTCCCCGACAGACCCCCGCGAGCAGTACTTC. Amino acid sequence: CASSYSPTDPREQYF.

This clone showed up just once. This sequence joins TRBV30 and TRBJ1-6; D might be TRBD1 (6 bases). In germline, CDR1 is GTSNPN, CDR2 SVGIG (reference sequence). The V end lost 0 bases, the J end lost 9 bases, and 12 bases lay between the germline ends. The CDR3 sequence is 14 residues long. The CDR3 reads CAWSVTGTASPLHF. The CDR3 DNA reads TGTGCCTGGAGTGTTACAGGGACGGCTTCACCCCTCCACTTT.

This clone was recorded once. The chain combines TRBV5-4 with TRBJ2-5; 13 bases fit TRBD2. The J segment lost 9 bases and the V segment lost 4 bases, leaving 6 bases of the junction unmatched. The CDR3 spans 14 residues. CDR1 is SGHNT and CDR2 is YYREEE in the germline V gene (reference sequence). CDR3: CASSIGLAGVAQYF. Written as DNA, the CDR3 is TGTGCCAGCAGCATCGGACTAGCGGGAGTGGCCCAGTACTTC.

The chain has TRBV6-1 and TRBJ2-7; TRBD1 is a possible D gene (5 bases). V gave up 7 bases and J gave up 2 bases, with 9 bases separating them. The CDR3 extends over 12 amino acids. The germline V gene has CDR1 MNHNS and CDR2 SASEGT. CDR3 amino acids: CASTTTAYEQYF. Written as DNA, the CDR3 is TGTGCCAGCACCACGACAGCCTACGAGCAGTACTTC.

The chain uses TRBV4-3 and TRBJ2-3, with 9 bases that match TRBD1. Germline-derived CDR1 and CDR2 are LGHNA and YSLEER. The CDR3 runs 17 residues. V trimming: 5 bases; J trimming: 4 bases; junction bases outside the gene matches: 13. The CDR3 DNA reads TGCGCCAGCAGCGGAAATAAGGGGACAGGGAGTTCAGATACGCAGTATTTT. Its protein product is CASSGNKGTGSSDTQYF.

In its sample, this clone was seen a few times. The V and J genes are TRBV19 and TRBJ1-1; no clear D. Trimming pared 4 bases from V and 8 bases from J, leaving 14 bases between. Germline V CDR1 and CDR2: LNHDA, SQIVND (reference sequence). The CDR3 consists of 13 residues. The CDR3 sequence: CASSTIIPYEAFF. DNA for the CDR3: TGTGCCAGTAGTACTATCATACCTTACGAAGCTTTCTTT.

This clone has only a few counts. V gene TRBV7-9 combines with J gene TRBJ1-4; 7 bases line up with TRBD1. Unmatched junction bases numbered 18, after V lost 1 base and J lost 7 bases. The germline V gene encodes CDR1 SEHNR and CDR2 FQNEAQ (reference sequence). There are 19 residues in the CDR3. The CDR3 sequence: CASSLGLGLVDRVIEKLFF. CDR3 DNA: TGTGCCAGCAGCTTAGGGCTTGGACTTGTTGACAGGGTGATTGAAAAACTGTTTTTT.

The chain has TRBV7-2 and TRBJ2-3, with D uncertain. Trimming pared 7 bases from V and 7 bases from J, leaving 15 bases between. CDR3 length equals 13 residues. Looked up from germline, CDR1 is SGHTA and CDR2 is FQGNSA. The CDR3 region has the DNA TGTGCCAGCAACTATCTAGGGTTAAATACGCAGTATTTT. Residues: CASNYLGLNTQYF.

This clone was found a few times. The chain employs TRBV27 and TRBJ2-2; maybe TRBD1 (5 bases). Trimming removed 0 bases from V and 8 bases from J, with 13 bases in between. The germline V gene has CDR1 MNHEY and CDR2 SMNVEV (reference sequence). This CDR3 region has 15 residues. CDR3 in DNA: TGTGCCAGCAGTTTATCGATGGGGCCGACTGGGGAGCTGTTTTTT. As protein: CASSLSMGPTGELFF.

The rearrangement links TRBV6-5 to TRBJ1-2; no firm D call. Germline V gene sequence: CDR1 MNHEY, CDR2 SVGAGI. V was pared by 3 bases and J by 5 bases, with 16 bases between. This CDR3 has 15 residues. The CDR3 sequence: CASSYSSSRGYGYTF. The CDR3 bases are TGTGCCAGCAGTTATTCGAGTAGCCGGGGTTATGGCTACACCTTC.

The chain is built from TRBV5-1 and TRBJ2-1, with TRBD2 matching 9 bases. Germline CDR1 is SGHRS and CDR2 is YFSETQ. After removal of 1 base from V and 2 bases from J, the junction contained 4 bases not matched to a gene. CDR3 length equals 16 residues. CDR3 amino acids: CASSLRGGRAYNEQFF. CDR3 bases: TGCGCCAGCAGCTTGCGCGGCGGGAGGGCCTACAATGAGCAGTTCTTC.

The chain employs TRBV15 and TRBJ2-7, with D possibly being TRBD2 (6 bases). The CDR3 is 15 residues long. V lost 0 bases to trimming and J lost 2 bases, with 11 bases between them. In germline, CDR1 is LNHNV, CDR2 YYDKDF (reference sequence). The CDR3: CATSRDAGTPYEQYF. The CDR3 nucleotides are TGTGCCACCAGCAGAGATGCGGGGACCCCCTACGAGCAGTACTTC.

V is TRBV4-3 and J is TRBJ1-3; TRBD1 matches 11 bases. Germline CDR1 and CDR2: LGHNA and YSLEER. The CDR3 has 17 residues. V lost 4 bases to trimming and J lost 4 bases; unmatched junction nucleotides: 9. The CDR3 sequence: CASSRGTGGLAGNTIYF. The CDR3, as DNA: TGCGCCAGCAGCCGAGGGACAGGGGGACTTGCCGGAAACACCATATATTTT.

This chain links TRBV18 with TRBJ1-2; D is unclear. The CDR3 length is 15 residues. Germline CDR1 and CDR2: KGHSH and LQKENI. Trimming pared 1 base from V and 2 bases from J, leaving 11 bases between. The CDR3 DNA sequence: TGTGCCAGCTCACCACTTCCCGGGCAGAACTATGGCTACACCTTC. Translation: CASSPLPGQNYGYTF.

The table lists this clone with a few counts. The chain is built from TRBV7-2 and TRBJ1-3; D is unclear. CDR1 and CDR2 from the germline V gene are SGHTA and FQGNSA. There are 14 residues in the CDR3. V lost 4 bases and J lost 0, with 7 bases in between. DNA for the CDR3: TGTGCCAGCAGCTCAGTGCTCTCTGGAAACACCATATATTTT. Residues: CASSSVLSGNTIYF.

V usage is TRBV7-6 and J usage is TRBJ1-2; tentative D call: TRBD1 (6 bases). The V end lost 6 bases, the J end lost 12 bases, and 20 bases lay between the germline ends. In germline, CDR1 is SGHVS, CDR2 FNYEAQ. The CDR3 is 13 residues long. CDR3 nucleotides: TGTGCCAGCAGGCAGATTCTGACAGGCTCCGACACCTTC. This codes for CASRQILTGSDTF.

This sequence joins TRBV30 and TRBJ2-1; 7 positions match TRBD2. Germline lookup yields CDR1 GTSNPN and CDR2 SVGIG (reference sequence). This CDR3 comprises 14 residues. Losses at the gene ends were 4 bases for V and 3 bases for J; bases not matched to a gene: 6. The DNA for the CDR3 is TGTGCCTGGACCCCCCTAGCGGTCTACAATGAGCAGTTCTTC. Its protein product is CAWTPLAVYNEQFF.

This chain uses TRBV5-5 with TRBJ1-5; possible D gene TRBD1, 6 bases. This CDR3 is 15 amino acids long. In germline, CDR1 is SGHKS, CDR2 YYEKEE (reference sequence). The V gene lost 4 bases and the J gene lost 3 bases, with 14 bases spanning the gap. In nucleotides, the CDR3 is TGTGCCAGCAGCACCGGGACACGTATCAATCAGCCCCAGCATTTT. Residues: CASSTGTRINQPQHF. Based on the CDR3 plus reference TRBV5-5 and TRBJ1-5, the full variable domain is DAGVTQSPTHLIKTRGQQVTLRCSPISGHKSVSWYQQVLGQGPQFIFQYYEKEERGRGNFPDRFSARQFPNYSSELNVNALLLGDSALYLCASSTGTRINQPQHFGDGTRLSIL.

This sequence joins TRBV30 and TRBJ1-2; TRBD1 agrees at 9 bases. The CDR3 consists of 13 residues. The junction had 4 bases not matched to a gene; V was cut back by 5 bases and J by 3 bases. Germline V lookup: CDR1 GTSNPN, CDR2 SVGIG (reference sequence). CDR3: CAWGTGRHYGYTF. The CDR3 nucleotides are TGTGCCTGGGGGACAGGGCGCCACTATGGCTACACCTTC.

V and J are TRBV7-8 and TRBJ2-7; D gene ambiguous. V gave up 4 bases and J gave up 4 bases, with 17 bases separating them. Germline values: CDR1 SGHVS, CDR2 FQNEAQ. The CDR3 length is 15 residues. The CDR3 sequence: CASSSRQVQTYEQYF. The CDR3 DNA reads TGTGCCAGCAGCTCCCGCCAGGTTCAAACTTACGAGCAGTACTTC.

The chain joins TRBV4-2 to TRBJ2-5, with D perhaps being TRBD1 or TRBD2 (5 bases each). The CDR3 sequence is 14 residues long. Trimming pared 2 bases from V and 1 base from J, leaving 8 bases between. The germline V gene has CDR1 LGHNA and CDR2 YNFKEQ. The DNA for the CDR3 is TGTGCCAGCAGCCAATCCGGGACCCAAGAGACCCAGTACTTC. This sequence encodes CASSQSGTQETQYF.

V gene TRBV29-1 combines with J gene TRBJ2-2; 9 bases align to TRBD1. The trim removed 7 bases at V and 9 bases at J, leaving 9 bases unmatched. Germline CDR1 and CDR2: SQVTM and ANQGSEA. The CDR3 has 13 residues. CDR3 in amino acids: CSAGTGISRELFF. CDR3 in DNA: TGCAGCGCAGGGACAGGGATTTCCCGGGAGCTGTTTTTT.

This clone was found a few times. The chain is built from TRBV11-2 and TRBJ1-1; no reliable D call. Germline V lookup: CDR1 SGHAT, CDR2 FQNNGV. The CDR3 spans 14 residues. V gave up 1 base and J gave up 3 bases, with 9 bases separating them. CDR3 sequence reads: CASSLVGRDTEAFF. The CDR3 DNA reads as TGTGCCAGCAGCTTAGTAGGCCGAGACACTGAAGCTTTCTTT.

Regarding this clone: In the same sample, other DNA sequences code for this CDR3. The chain employs TRBV7-8 and TRBJ1-5; D is perhaps TRBD1 (5 bases). The CDR3 is 15 amino acids. V was clipped by 0 bases and J by 1 base, with 7 bases between them. Germline assignment: CDR1 SGHVS and CDR2 FQNEAQ. The CDR3 DNA sequence: TGTGCCAGCAGCTTAGCAGGGGACAGCAATCAGCCCCAGCATTTT. Its protein is CASSLAGDSNQPQHF.

The rearrangement joins TRBV11-3 to TRBJ2-7; D is undetermined. The V end lost 5 bases, the J end lost 0 bases, and 11 bases lay between the germline ends. Germline V gene lookup returns CDR1 SGHNT and CDR2 YENEEA. This CDR3 spans 14 amino acids. CDR3 sequence: CASSPLRSSYEQYF. CDR3 nucleotides: TGTGCCAGCAGCCCCCTGCGGAGCTCCTACGAGCAGTACTTC.